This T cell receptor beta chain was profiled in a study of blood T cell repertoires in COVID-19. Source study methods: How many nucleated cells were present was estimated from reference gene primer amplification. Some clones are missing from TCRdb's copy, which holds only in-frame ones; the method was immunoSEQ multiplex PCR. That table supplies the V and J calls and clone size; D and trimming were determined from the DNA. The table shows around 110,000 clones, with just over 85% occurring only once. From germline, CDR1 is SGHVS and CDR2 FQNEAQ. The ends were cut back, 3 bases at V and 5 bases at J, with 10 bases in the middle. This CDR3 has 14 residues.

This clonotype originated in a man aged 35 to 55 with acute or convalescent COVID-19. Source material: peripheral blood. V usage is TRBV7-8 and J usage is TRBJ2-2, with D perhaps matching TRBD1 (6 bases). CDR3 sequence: CASSFRGRTGELFF. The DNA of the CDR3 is TGTGCCAGCAGCTTCAGGGGTAGGACCGGGGAGCTGTTTTTT.